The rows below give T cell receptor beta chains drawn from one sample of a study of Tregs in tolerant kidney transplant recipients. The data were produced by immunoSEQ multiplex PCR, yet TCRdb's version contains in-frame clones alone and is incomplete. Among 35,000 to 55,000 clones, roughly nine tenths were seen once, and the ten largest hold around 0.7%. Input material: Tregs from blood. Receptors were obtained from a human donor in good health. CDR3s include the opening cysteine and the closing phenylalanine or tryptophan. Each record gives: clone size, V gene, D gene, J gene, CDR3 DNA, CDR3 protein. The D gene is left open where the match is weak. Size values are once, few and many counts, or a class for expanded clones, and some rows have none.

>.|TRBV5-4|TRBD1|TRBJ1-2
TGTGCCAGCAGCTGGTCCCGGGACAGAGATGGCTACACCTTC
CASSWSRDRDGYTF
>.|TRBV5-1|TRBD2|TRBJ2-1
TGCGCCAGCAGTCGGACTAGCGGGAACAATGAGCAGTTCTTC
CASSRTSGNNEQFF
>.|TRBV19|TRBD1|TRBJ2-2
TGTGCCAGTAGCGAGCGGACAGGGGTTACCGGGGAGCTGTTTTTT
CASSERTGVTGELFF
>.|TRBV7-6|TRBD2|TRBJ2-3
TGTGCCAGCAGCACGCGCGGACTAGCGGGGTCCACAGATACGCAGTATTTT
CASSTRGLAGSTDTQYF
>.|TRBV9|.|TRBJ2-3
TGTGCCAGCAGCGTAAGAGGTGGGACCGCAGATACGCAGTATTTT
CASSVRGGTADTQYF
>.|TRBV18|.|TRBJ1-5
TGTGCCAGCTCACCCTCCGCGCCCAATCAGCCCCAGCATTTT
CASSPSAPNQPQHF
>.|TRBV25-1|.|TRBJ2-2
TGTGCCAGCAGTGCACAGGGTCACACCGGGGAGCTGTTTTTT
CASSAQGHTGELFF
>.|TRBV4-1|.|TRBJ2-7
TGCGCCAGCAGCCTCCAGGCGGACCTCTACGAGCAGTACTTC
CASSLQADLYEQYF
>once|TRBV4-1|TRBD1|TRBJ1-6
TGCGCCAGCAGCCAAGGACAGGGGGCAAGGTCACCCCTCCACTTT
CASSQGQGARSPLHF
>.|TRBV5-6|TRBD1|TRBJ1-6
TGTGCCAGCAGCTTGGTAAGGGACAGCTCCTATAATTCACCCCTCCACTTT
CASSLVRDSSYNSPLHF
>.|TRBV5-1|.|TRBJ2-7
TGCGCCAGCAGCCAGGACAGCCGATCCTCCTACGAGCAGTACTTC
CASSQDSRSSYEQYF
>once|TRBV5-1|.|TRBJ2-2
TGCGCCAGCAGCCCGCGAGGGGCCACCGGGGAGCTGTTTTTT
CASSPRGATGELFF
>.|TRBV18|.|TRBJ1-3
TGTGCCAGCTCACCACCGAACAGGTCTGGAAACACCATATATTTT
CASSPPNRSGNTIYF
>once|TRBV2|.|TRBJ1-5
TGTGCCAGCAGTGAGCTATTTAGCGCGCAGCCCCAGCATTTT
CASSELFSAQPQHF
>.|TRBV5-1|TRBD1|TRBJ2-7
TGCGCCAGCAGCTCCGGGACAGTTGACTACGAGCAGTACTTC
CASSSGTVDYEQYF
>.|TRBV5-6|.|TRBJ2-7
TGTGCCACCCAAGGGGCGGGAAGACCCTACGAGCAGTACTTC
CATQGAGRPYEQYF
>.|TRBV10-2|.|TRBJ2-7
TGCGCCAGCAGTGGGCCAAACAGTGGGGCTTCCGAGCAGTACTTC
CASSGPNSGASEQYF
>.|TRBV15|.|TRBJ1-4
TGCGCCACCAGCAGAGATGTCGCGAGGAAACTGTTTTTT
CATSRDVARKLFF
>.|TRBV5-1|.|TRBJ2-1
TGCGCCAGCAGCTTGGGACCGTACAATGAGCAGTTCTTC
CASSLGPYNEQFF
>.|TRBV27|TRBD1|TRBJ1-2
TGTGCCAGCAGTTCCGTAGATACTTGGGACAGGGGTCGAGGCTACACCTTC
CASSSVDTWDRGRGYTF
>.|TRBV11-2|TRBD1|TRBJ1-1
TGTGCCAGCAGCCCGTTGGACAGGGGCACTGAAGCTTTCTTT
CASSPLDRGTEAFF
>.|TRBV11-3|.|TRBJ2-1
TGTGCCAGCAGCTTAGATCCCGATGAGCAGTTCTTC
CASSLDPDEQFF
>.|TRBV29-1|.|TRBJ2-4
TGCAGCGTTGTGGAGGCTAAAAACATTCAGTACTTC
CSVVEAKNIQYF
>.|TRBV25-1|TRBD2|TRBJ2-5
TGTGCCAGCAGTGATCTGACTAGCTATCAAGAGACCCAGTACTTC
CASSDLTSYQETQYF
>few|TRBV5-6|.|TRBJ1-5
TGTGCCAGCAGCTTGGAAAGTTATAGCAATCAGCCCCAGCATTTT
CASSLESYSNQPQHF
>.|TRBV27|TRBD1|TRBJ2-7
TGTGCCAGCAGCCTGGACAGGGGCCCCCAACCTTACGAGCAGTACTTC
CASSLDRGPQPYEQYF
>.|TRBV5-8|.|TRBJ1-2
TGTGCCAGCAGCTCCTTGGGTCGGGACACGGAGGACTATGGCTACACCTTC
CASSSLGRDTEDYGYTF
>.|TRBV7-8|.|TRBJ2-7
TGTGCCAGCAGCCCCCAGTCCTACGAGCAGTACTTC
CASSPQSYEQYF
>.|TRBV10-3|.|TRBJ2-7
TGTGCCATCAGCCCCGGACAGAGGAGCTACGAGCAGTACTTC
CAISPGQRSYEQYF
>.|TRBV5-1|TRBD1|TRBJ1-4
TGCGCCAGCAGCCGAGGGGGCGCGGGAGAAAAACTGTTTTTT
CASSRGGAGEKLFF
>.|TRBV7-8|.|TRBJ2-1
TGTGCCAGCAGCCCACCCAGCTACAATGAGCAGTTCTTC
CASSPPSYNEQFF
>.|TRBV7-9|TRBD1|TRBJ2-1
TGTGCCAGCAGCCCTAGCCTTCAGGGGGCAGGGGAGTTCTTC
CASSPSLQGAGEFF
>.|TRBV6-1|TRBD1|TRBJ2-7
TGTGCCAGCAGTCCCGGGACAGACTACGAGCAGTACTTC
CASSPGTDYEQYF
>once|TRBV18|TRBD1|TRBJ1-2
TGTGCCAGCTCACCGGGTAGGGGGCCCTATGGCTACACCTTC
CASSPGRGPYGYTF
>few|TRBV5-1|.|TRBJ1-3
TGCGCCAGCAGCTTGGTGGGGAAACTCTCTGGAAACACCATATATTTT
CASSLVGKLSGNTIYF
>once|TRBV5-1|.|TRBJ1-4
TGCGCCAGCAGCTTGGGGGGCAGGATTAATGAAAAACTGTTTTTT
CASSLGGRINEKLFF
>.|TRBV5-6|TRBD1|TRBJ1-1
TGTGCCAGCAGCTTGGCTGGGACAGGGGAAATGAACACTGAAGCTTTCTTT
CASSLAGTGEMNTEAFF
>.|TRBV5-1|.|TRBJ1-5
TGCGCCAGCAGCTTGGATTCTAATCAGCCCCAGCATTTT
CASSLDSNQPQHF
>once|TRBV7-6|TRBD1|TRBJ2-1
TGTGCCAGCAGCCCGGGACAGGGCTCCTACAATGAGCAGTTCTTC
CASSPGQGSYNEQFF
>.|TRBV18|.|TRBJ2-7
TGTGCCAGCTCACCGGACCGTAACCGCTACGAGCAGTACTTC
CASSPDRNRYEQYF
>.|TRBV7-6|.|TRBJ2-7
TGTGCCAGCAGCTTATCGTGGGCAGTCAGGGGCAACGAGCAGTACTTC
CASSLSWAVRGNEQYF
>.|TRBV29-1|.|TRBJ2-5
TGCAGCGTTAGAACTCATCTAGAGACCCAGTACTTC
CSVRTHLETQYF
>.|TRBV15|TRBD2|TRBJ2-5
TGTGCCACCAGCAGAGATCGCGGGAGGGCCCGGGAGACCCAGTACTTC
CATSRDRGRARETQYF
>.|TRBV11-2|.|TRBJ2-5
TGTGCCAGCAGCTTAGATCGGGGTCAGACCCAGTACTTC
CASSLDRGQTQYF
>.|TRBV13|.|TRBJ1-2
TGTGCCAGCACCCCCCGGGACACCCGAAACTATGGCTACACCTTC
CASTPRDTRNYGYTF
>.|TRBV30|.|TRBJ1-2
TGTGCCTCCCCGTCGTGGGGGGCTACTATCTATGGCTACACCTTC
CASPSWGATIYGYTF
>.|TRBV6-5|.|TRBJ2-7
TGTGCCAGCGCCCGGGACTGGGGTTCGTCAGAGCAGTACTTC
CASARDWGSSEQYF